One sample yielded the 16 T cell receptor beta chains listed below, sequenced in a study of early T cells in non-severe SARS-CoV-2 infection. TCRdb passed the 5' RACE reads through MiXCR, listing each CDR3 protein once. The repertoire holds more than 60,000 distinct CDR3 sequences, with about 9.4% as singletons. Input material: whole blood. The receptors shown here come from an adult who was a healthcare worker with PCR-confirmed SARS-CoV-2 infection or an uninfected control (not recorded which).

CDR3 bases: TGTGCCAGCAGCTTATTTGGCGGGACCTCGAATGAGCAGTTCTTC. As protein: CASSLFGGTSNEQFF. This rearrangement joins TRBV7-3 to TRBJ2-1, with TRBD2 as a possible D gene (6 bases). V was cut by 2 bases and J by 7 bases, with 15 bases left in between. From germline, CDR1 is SGHTA and CDR2 FQGTGA. The CDR3 totals 15 residues.

CDR3 in amino acids: CASSLSLGGGSGANVLTF. CDR3 nucleotides: TGTGCCAGCAGCTTATCGCTAGGCGGCGGGTCTGGGGCCAACGTCCTGACTTTC. The chain carries TRBV7-2 and TRBJ2-6, with a possible D match to TRBD2 (5 bases). CDR3 size: 18 residues. Trimming removed 2 bases at V and 1 base at J, with 15 bases between. CDR1 and CDR2 (germline): SGHTA, FQGNSA.

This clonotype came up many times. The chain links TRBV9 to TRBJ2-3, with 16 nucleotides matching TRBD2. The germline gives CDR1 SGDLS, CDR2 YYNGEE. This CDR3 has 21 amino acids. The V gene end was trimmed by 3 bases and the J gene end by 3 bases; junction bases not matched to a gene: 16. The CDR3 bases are TGTGCCAGCAGCGACCCTAATTCCGGGACTAGCGGGGGGGCTAGTACAGATACGCAGTATTTT. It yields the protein CASSDPNSGTSGGASTDTQYF.

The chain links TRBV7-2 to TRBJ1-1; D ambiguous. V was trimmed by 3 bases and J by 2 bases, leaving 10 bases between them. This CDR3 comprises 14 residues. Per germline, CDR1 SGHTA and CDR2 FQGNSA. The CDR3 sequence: CASSFISGNTEAFF. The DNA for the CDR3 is TGTGCCAGCAGCTTTATCTCAGGAAACACTGAAGCTTTCTTT.

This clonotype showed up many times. The CDR3 loop reads CASSRSVSYEQYF. In DNA form, the CDR3 reads TGTGCCAGCAGCCGGTCGGTTTCCTACGAGCAGTACTTC. The chain recombines TRBV5-4 with TRBJ2-7; D unclear. The germline V and J ends were trimmed by 4 bases and 1 base, with 9 bases remaining between them. Germline assignment: CDR1 SGHNT and CDR2 YYREEE (reference sequence). The CDR3 runs 13 residues.

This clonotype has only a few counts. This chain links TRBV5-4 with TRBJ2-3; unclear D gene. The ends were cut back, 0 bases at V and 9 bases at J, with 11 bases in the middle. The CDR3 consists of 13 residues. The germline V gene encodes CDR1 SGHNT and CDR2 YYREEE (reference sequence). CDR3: CASSLGHPVTQYF. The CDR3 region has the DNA TGTGCCAGCAGCTTGGGGCACCCGGTCACGCAGTATTTT.

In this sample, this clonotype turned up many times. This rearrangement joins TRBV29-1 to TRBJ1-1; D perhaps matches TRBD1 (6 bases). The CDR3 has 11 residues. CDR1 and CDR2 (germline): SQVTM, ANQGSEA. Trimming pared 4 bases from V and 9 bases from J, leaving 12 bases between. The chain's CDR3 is CSVAGGGQAFF. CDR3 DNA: TGCAGCGTTGCAGGCGGGGGCCAAGCTTTCTTT.

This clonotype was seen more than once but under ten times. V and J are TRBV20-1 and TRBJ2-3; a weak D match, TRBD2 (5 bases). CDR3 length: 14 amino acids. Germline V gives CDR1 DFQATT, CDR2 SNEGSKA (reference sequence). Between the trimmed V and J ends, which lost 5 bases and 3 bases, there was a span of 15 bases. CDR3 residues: CSAPRDSGTDTQYF. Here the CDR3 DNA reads TGCAGTGCTCCCCGGGATTCCGGTACAGATACGCAGTATTTT.

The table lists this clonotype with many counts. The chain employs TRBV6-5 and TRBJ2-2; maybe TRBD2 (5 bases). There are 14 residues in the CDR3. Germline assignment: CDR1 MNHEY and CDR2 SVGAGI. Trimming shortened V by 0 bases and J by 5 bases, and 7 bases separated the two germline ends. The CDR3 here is CASSYSTGTGELFF. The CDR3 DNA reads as TGTGCCAGCAGTTACTCGACGGGGACCGGGGAGCTGTTTTTT.

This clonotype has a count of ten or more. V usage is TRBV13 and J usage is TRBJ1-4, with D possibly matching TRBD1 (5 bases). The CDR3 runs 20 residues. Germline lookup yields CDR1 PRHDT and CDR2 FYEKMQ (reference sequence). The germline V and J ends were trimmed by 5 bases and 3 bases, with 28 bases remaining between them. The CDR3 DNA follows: TGTGCCAGCAGCCAAGGAACCGGGACGGTCGGATTCTTACCTAATGAAAAACTGTTTTTT. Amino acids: CASSQGTGTVGFLPNEKLFF.

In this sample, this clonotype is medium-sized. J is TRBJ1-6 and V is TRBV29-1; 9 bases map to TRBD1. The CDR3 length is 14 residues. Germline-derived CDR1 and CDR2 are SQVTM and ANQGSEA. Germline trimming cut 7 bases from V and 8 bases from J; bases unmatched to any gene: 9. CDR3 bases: TGCAGCGGCTCCACAGGGGGCGTCGATTCACCCCTCCACTTT. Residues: CSGSTGGVDSPLHF. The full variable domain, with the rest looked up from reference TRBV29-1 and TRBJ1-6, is SAVISQKPSRDICQRGTSLTIQCQVDSQVTMMFWYRQQPGQSLTLIATANQGSEATYESGFVIDKFPISRPNLTFSTLTVSNMSPEDSSIYLCSGSTGGVDSPLHFGNGTRLTVT.

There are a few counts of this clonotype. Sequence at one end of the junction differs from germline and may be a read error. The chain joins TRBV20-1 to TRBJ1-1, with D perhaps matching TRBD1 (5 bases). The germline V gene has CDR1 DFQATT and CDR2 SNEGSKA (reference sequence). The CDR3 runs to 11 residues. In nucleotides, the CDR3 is TGCAGTGCTTCAGGACAACCTGAAGCTTTTTTT. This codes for CSASGQPEAFF.

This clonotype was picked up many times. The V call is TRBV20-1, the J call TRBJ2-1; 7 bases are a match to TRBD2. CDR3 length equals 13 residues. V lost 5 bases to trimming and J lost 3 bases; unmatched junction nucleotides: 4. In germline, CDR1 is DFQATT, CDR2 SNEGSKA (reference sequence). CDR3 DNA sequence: TGCAGTGCTGAAAAGCGGGGCTACAATGAGCAGTTCTTC. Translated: CSAEKRGYNEQFF.

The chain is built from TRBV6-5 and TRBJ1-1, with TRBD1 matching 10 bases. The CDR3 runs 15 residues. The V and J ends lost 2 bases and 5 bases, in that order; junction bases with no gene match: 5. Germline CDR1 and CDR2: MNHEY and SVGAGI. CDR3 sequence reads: CASSYLRDRGTEAFF. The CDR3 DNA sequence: TGTGCCAGCAGTTACCTCCGGGACAGGGGAACTGAAGCTTTCTTT.

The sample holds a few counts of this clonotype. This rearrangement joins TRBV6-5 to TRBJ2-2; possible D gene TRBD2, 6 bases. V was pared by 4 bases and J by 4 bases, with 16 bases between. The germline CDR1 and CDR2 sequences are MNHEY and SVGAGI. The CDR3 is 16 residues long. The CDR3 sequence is CASSFPRGAGTGELFF. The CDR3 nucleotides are TGTGCCAGCAGTTTCCCCCGCGGGGCTGGCACCGGGGAGCTGTTTTTT.

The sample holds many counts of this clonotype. The CDR3 coding sequence is TGTGCCAGCAGCTTATTTCGGGGCGCGAACACCGGGGAGCTGTTTTTT. It encodes CASSLFRGANTGELFF. The gene calls are TRBV5-4 and TRBJ2-2; D could derive from TRBD1 or TRBD2 (5 bases each). V lost 2 bases to trimming and J lost 0 bases, with 11 bases between them. This CDR3 is built from 16 residues. Germline lookup yields CDR1 SGHNT and CDR2 YYREEE (reference sequence).